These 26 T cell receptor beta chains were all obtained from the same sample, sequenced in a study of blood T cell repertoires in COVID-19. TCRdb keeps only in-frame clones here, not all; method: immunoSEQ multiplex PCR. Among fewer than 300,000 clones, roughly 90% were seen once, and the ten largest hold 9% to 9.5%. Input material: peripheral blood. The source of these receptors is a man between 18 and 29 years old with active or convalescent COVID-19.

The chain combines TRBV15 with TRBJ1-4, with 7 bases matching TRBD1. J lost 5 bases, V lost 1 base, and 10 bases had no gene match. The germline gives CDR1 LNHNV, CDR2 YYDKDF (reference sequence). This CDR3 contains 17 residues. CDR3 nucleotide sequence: TGTGCCACCAGCAGAGTTCGCGCGGGACAGCCCAATGAAAAACTGTTTTTT. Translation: CATSRVRAGQPNEKLFF.

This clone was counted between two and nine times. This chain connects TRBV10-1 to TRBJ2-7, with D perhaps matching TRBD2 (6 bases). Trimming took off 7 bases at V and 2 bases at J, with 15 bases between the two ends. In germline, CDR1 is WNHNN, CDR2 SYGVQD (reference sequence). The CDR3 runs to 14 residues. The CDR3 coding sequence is TGCGCCAGCACCCCCCCGGGGGTTGCCTACGAGCAGTACTTC. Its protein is CASTPPGVAYEQYF.

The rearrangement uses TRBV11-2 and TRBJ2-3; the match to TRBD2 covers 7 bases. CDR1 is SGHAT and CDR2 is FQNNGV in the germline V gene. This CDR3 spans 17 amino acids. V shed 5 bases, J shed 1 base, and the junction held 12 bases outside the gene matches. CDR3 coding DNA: TGTGCCAGCAGCGTTGGGGAGGGGCCGGGGGGCACAGATACGCAGTATTTT. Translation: CASSVGEGPGGTDTQYF.

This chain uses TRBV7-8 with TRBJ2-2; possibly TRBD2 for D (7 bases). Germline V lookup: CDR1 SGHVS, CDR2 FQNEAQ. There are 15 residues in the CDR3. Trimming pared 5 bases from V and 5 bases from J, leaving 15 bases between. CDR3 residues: CASSRRRGRTGELFF. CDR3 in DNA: TGTGCCAGCAGCCGCCGGCGGGGGCGAACCGGGGAGCTGTTTTTT.

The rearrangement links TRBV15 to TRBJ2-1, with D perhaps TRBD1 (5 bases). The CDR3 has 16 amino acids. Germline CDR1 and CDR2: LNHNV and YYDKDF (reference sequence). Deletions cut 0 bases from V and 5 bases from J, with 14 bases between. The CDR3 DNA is TGTGCCACCAGCAGAGATGGGGCAGGGAAGAACAATGAGCAGTTCTTC. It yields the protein CATSRDGAGKNNEQFF.

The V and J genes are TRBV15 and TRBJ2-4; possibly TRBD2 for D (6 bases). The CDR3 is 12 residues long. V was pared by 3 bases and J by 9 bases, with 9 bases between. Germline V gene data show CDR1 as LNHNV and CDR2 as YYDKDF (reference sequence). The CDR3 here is CATSSVRGIQYF. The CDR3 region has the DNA TGTGCCACCAGCAGCGTGCGGGGCATTCAGTACTTC.

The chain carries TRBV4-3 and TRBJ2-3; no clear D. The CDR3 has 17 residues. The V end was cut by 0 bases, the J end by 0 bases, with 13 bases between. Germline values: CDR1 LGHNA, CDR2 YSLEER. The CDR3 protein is CASSQDIEAASTDTQYF. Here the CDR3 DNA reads TGCGCCAGCAGCCAAGATATAGAGGCGGCTAGCACAGATACGCAGTATTTT.

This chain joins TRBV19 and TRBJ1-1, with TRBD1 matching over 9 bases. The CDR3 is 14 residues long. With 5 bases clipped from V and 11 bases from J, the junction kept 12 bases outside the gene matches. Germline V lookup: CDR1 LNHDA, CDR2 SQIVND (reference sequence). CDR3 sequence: CASSLSGTGTWAFF. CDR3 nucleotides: TGTGCCAGTAGTCTCTCCGGGACAGGGACATGGGCTTTCTTT.

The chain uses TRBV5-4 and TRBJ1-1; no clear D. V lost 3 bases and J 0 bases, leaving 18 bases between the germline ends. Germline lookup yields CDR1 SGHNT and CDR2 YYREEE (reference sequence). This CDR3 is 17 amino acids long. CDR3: CASSSRDTNRLNTEAFF. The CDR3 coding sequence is TGTGCCAGCAGCTCTCGGGATACTAACCGATTGAACACTGAAGCTTTCTTT.

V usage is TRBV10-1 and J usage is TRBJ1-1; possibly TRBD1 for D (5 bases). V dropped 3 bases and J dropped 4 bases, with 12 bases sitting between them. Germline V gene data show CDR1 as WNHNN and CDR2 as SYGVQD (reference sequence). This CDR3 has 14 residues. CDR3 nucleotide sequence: TGCGCCAGCAGTGACCCAGGGCAAGCCACTGAAGCTTTCTTT. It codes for CASSDPGQATEAFF.

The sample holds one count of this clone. The CDR3 protein is CASSVGPGGETQYF. The CDR3 coding sequence is TGTGCCAGCAGCGTAGGTCCCGGGGGAGAGACCCAGTACTTC. The chain is built from TRBV9 and TRBJ2-5; a possible D gene is TRBD2 (6 bases). V dropped 0 bases and J dropped 4 bases, with 10 bases sitting between them. This CDR3 is built from 14 residues. The V gene's germline CDR1 is SGDLS and CDR2 YYNGEE.

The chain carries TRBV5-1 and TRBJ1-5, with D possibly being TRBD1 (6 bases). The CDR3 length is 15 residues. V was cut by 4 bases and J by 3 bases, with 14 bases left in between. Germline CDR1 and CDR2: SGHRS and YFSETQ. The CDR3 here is CASSPSDRTNQPQHF. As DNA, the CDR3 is TGCGCCAGCAGCCCATCCGACAGGACCAATCAGCCCCAGCATTTT.

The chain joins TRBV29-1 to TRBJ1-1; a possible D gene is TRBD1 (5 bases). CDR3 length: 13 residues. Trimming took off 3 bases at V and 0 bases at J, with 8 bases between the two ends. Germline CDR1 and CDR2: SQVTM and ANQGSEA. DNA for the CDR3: TGCAGCGTTGATAGGGGTTTGAACACTGAAGCTTTCTTT. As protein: CSVDRGLNTEAFF.

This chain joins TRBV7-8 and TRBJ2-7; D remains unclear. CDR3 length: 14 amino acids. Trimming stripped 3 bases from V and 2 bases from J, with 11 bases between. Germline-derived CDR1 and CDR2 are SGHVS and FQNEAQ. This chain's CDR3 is CASSLADRAYEQYF. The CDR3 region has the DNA TGTGCCAGCAGCTTGGCTGACCGGGCCTACGAGCAGTACTTC.

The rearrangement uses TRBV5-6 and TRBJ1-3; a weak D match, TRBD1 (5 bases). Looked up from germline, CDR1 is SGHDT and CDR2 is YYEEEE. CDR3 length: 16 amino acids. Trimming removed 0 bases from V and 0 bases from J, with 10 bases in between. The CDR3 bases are TGTGCCAGCAGCTTGGACGCGACAGCCTCTGGAAACACCATATATTTT. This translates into CASSLDATASGNTIYF.

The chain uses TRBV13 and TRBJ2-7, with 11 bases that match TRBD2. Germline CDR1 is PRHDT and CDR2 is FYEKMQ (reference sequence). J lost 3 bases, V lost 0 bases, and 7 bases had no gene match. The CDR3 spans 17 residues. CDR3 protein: CASSLGLAGAPLYEQYF. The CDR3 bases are TGTGCCAGCAGCTTAGGACTAGCGGGGGCCCCCCTCTACGAGCAGTACTTC.

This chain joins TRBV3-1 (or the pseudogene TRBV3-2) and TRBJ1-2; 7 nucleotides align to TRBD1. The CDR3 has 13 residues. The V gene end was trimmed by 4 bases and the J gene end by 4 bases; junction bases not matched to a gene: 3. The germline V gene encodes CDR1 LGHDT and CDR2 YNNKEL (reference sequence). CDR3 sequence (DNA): TGTGCCAGCAGCCCGGGACAGTTCTATGGCTACACCTTC. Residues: CASSPGQFYGYTF.

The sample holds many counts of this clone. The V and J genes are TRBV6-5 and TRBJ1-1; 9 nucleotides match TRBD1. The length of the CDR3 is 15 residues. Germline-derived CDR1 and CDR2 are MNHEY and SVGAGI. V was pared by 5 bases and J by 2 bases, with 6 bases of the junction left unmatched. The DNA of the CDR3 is TGTGCCAGCAGTCAACAGGGGGCTCTTAACACTGAAGCTTTCTTT. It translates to CASSQQGALNTEAFF.

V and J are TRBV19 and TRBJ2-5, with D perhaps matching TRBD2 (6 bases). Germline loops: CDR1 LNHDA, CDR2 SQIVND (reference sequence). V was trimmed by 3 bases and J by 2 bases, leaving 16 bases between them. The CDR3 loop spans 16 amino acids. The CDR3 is CASSILRGRNQETQYF. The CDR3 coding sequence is TGTGCCAGTAGTATCTTGCGGGGCCGTAATCAAGAGACCCAGTACTTC.

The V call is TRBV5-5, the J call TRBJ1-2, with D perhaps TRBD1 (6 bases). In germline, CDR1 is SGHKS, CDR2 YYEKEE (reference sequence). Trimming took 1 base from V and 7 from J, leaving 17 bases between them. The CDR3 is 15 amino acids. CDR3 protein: CASSLSRGAGAGYTF. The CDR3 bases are TGTGCCAGCAGCTTGTCCCGTGGGGCAGGGGCTGGCTACACCTTC.

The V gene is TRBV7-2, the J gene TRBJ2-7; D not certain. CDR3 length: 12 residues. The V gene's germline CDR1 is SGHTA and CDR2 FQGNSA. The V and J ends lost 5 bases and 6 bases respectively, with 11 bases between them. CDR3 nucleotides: TGTGCCAGCAGCCACACACCCCGCGAGCAGTACTTC. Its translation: CASSHTPREQYF.

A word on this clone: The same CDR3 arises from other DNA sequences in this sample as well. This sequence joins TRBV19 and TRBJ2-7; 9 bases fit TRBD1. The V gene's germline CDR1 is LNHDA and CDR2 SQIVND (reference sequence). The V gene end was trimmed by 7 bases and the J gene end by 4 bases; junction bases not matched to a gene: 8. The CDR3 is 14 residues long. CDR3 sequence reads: CASTPGTGSYEQYF. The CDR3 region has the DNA TGTGCCAGTACCCCCGGGACAGGGTCTTACGAGCAGTACTTC.

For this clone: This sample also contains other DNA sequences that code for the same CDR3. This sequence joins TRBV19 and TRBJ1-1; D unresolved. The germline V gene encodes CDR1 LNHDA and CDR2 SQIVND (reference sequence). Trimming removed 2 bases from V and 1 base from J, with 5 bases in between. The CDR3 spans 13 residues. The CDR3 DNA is TGTGCCAGTAGTATACGGGGGAACACTGAAGCTTTCTTT. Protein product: CASSIRGNTEAFF. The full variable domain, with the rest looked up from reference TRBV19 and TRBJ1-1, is DGGITQSPKYLFRKEGQNVTLSCEQNLNHDAMYWYRQDPGQGLRLIYYSQIVNDFQKGDIAEGYSVSREKKESFPLTVTSAQKNPTAFYLCASSIRGNTEAFFGQGTRLTVV.

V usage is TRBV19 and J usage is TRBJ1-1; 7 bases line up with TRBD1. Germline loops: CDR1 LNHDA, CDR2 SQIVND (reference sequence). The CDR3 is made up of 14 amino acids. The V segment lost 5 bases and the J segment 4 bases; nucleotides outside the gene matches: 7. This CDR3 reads CASSPSGGSTEAFF. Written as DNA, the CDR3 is TGTGCCAGTAGTCCTTCAGGGGGTAGCACTGAAGCTTTCTTT. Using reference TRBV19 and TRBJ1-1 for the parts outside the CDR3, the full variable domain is DGGITQSPKYLFRKEGQNVTLSCEQNLNHDAMYWYRQDPGQGLRLIYYSQIVNDFQKGDIAEGYSVSREKKESFPLTVTSAQKNPTAFYLCASSPSGGSTEAFFGQGTRLTVV.

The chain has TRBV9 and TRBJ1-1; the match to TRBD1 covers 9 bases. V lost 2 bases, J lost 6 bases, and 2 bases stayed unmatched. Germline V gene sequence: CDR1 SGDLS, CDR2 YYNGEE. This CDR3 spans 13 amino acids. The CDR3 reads CASSVGTGSEAFF. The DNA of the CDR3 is TGTGCCAGCAGCGTCGGGACAGGGTCTGAAGCTTTCTTT.

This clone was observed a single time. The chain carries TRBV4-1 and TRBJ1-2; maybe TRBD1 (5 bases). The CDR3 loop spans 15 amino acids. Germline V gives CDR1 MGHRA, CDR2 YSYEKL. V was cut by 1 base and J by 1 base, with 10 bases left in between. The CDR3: CASSQVTGDNYGYTF. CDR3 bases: TGCGCCAGCAGCCAAGTGACGGGGGATAACTATGGCTACACCTTC.